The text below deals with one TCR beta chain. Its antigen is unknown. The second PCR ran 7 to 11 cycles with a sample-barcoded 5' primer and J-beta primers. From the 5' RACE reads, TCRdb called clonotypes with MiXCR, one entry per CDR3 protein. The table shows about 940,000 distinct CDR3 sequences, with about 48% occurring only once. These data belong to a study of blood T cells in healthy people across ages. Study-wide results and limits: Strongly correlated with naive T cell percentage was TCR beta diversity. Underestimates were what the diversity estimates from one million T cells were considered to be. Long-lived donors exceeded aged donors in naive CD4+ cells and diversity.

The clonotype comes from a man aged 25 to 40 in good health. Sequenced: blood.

CDR3 nucleotides: TGCGCCAGCAGCCAAGATAGAGCAGGCCTAGCGCGTAATGAGCAGTTCTTC. Amino acid sequence: CASSQDRAGLARNEQFF. The chain uses TRBV4-1 and TRBJ2-1; D is possibly TRBD2 (6 bases). V lost 0 bases and J lost 7, with 19 bases in between. The CDR3 is 17 residues long. Germline-derived CDR1 and CDR2 are MGHRA and YSYEKL.